The table lists the clone carrying this T cell receptor beta chain with many counts. Its specificity is not known. The sample originates from a study of shared clonotypes between healthy human individuals. Study-level results: An expected dependence of interdonor clonotype sharing on sequencing depth was noted. Estimated clonotype richness was generally higher in naive than memory subsets.

With 4 bases clipped from V and 3 bases from J, the junction kept 6 bases outside the gene matches. CDR1 and CDR2 from the germline V gene are SGHRS and YFSETQ. CDR3 length equals 15 residues. Here immunoSEQ multiplex PCR was the method, and the copy in TCRdb shows in-frame clones only, minus some. The table lists some 1 million clones, about 74% of them singletons. This sequence joins TRBV5-1 and TRBJ2-5, with TRBD1 matching over 10 bases. The sequenced sample consisted of memory CD4+ T cells sorted from blood. Specified subset: CD45RA-negative fraction. The sequence derives from a man in his late teens or twenties in good health. The DNA for the CDR3 is TGCGCCAGCAGCCCGGGGGACAGGGGTGAAGAGACCCAGTACTTC. This codes for CASSPGDRGEETQYF.